These T cell receptor beta chains were read from a single sample in a study of blood T cell dynamics during melanoma immunotherapy. Data came from immunoSEQ multiplex PCR; TCRdb stores just in-frame clones and leaves some out. This table has 15,000 or so clones, 87% appearing once. Sequenced material: blood, taken from a patient treated with checkpoint blockade. All receptors derive from a human donor with melanoma. CDR3s include the opening cysteine and the closing phenylalanine or tryptophan. A D gene is named only where the DNA matches it firmly. Rows give clone size only sometimes, using once, few, many, or a class for an expanded clone.

d_gene	v_gene	abundance	j_gene	CDR3nt	CDR3aa
.	TRBV4-1	few	TRBJ1-2	TGCGCCAGCAGCCAGTCAGATGGTAATGGCTACACCTTC	CASSQSDGNGYTF
TRBD2	TRBV6-5	.	TRBJ2-3	TGTGCCAGCAGGACTAGCGGCACAGATACGCAGTATTTT	CASRTSGTDTQYF
.	TRBV28	.	TRBJ1-4	TGTGCCAGCAGTTTATTGGGCAGACGCGAAAAACTGTTTTTT	CASSLLGRREKLFF
.	TRBV11-2	.	TRBJ1-1	TGTGCCAGCAGTTTCCAGGACTTTACCACTGAAGCTTTCTTT	CASSFQDFTTEAFF
.	TRBV28	.	TRBJ1-1	TGTGCCAGCAGTAGGTACAGGGTGAAAACTGAAGCTTTCTTT	CASSRYRVKTEAFF
TRBD2	TRBV4-2	.	TRBJ2-1	TGTGCCAGCAGCCAAGAGCCAGGACTAGCGGGAGCGCACTCCTACAATGAGCAGTTCTTC	CASSQEPGLAGAHSYNEQFF
TRBD1	TRBV6-5	once	TRBJ2-5	TGTGCCAGCAGTCCGGGGACAGGGAAAGAGACCCAGTACTTC	CASSPGTGKETQYF
TRBD2	TRBV10-2	.	TRBJ2-7	TGCGCCAGCAGTGAAACTAGCGGGGGTAGTTGGCCCGCGCTAGCGGGATGCGAGCAGTACTTC	CASSETSGGSWPALAGCEQYF
.	TRBV27	.	TRBJ1-5	TGTGCCAGCAGTTTAAGGTCACCTAGCAATCAGCCCCAGCATTTT	CASSLRSPSNQPQHF
.	TRBV5-5	.	TRBJ1-3	TGTGCCAGCAGTCAAGTAGGTCACACTGGAAACACCATATATTTT	CASSQVGHTGNTIYF
TRBD2	TRBV27	.	TRBJ2-3	TGTGCCAGCAGCAGGACTAGCGGGAGTGATACGCAGTATTTT	CASSRTSGSDTQYF
TRBD1	TRBV20-1	.	TRBJ2-7	TGCAGTGCTTACAGGGGGCGGGAGCAGTACTTC	CSAYRGREQYF
.	TRBV30	.	TRBJ1-1	TGTGCCTGGTCCCGGACCACTTCCACTGAAGCTTTCTTT	CAWSRTTSTEAFF
TRBD2	TRBV29-1	.	TRBJ2-5	TGCAGCGTCTCCGACCCCCGACTAGCGGGAGGCGGTTCCCAAGAGACCCAGTACTTC	CSVSDPRLAGGGSQETQYF
.	TRBV7-9	.	TRBJ2-6	TGTGCCAGCAGCCCTCCGACGGGGCTGAAGCGCTCTGGGGCCAACGTCCTGACTTTC	CASSPPTGLKRSGANVLTF
TRBD1	TRBV29-1	.	TRBJ2-5	TGCAGCGTTGAAGACGGCAGGGGGCGCGAGACCCAGTACTTC	CSVEDGRGRETQYF
TRBD1	TRBV28	.	TRBJ2-7	TGTGCCAGTCAGCCCTCGTGGCAGGGGGCCTCCGAGCAGTACTTC	CASQPSWQGASEQYF
TRBD1	TRBV6-6	.	TRBJ2-1	TGTGCCAGCAGCACGAAACAGGGGGCGCGGAGGGATGAGCAGTTCTTC	CASSTKQGARRDEQFF